The text below deals with one TCR beta chain. Its antigen remains unidentified. This CDR3 is built from 13 residues. Germline CDR1 reads GTSNPN; CDR2 reads SVGIG (reference sequence). Trimming took off 1 base at V and 8 bases at J, with 14 bases between the two ends. Anyone with other autoimmune disease or infection in the prior four weeks was excluded. Each participant gave ten milliliters of peripheral blood. Amplification started from genomic DNA. Multiplex PCR with 30 forward and 13 reverse primers amplified the TCR beta CDR3. TCRdb independently ran MiXCR on the multiplex PCR reads; one entry per CDR3 protein. The table shows a few hundred thousand distinct CDR3 sequences, with over 45% occurring only once. The entry originates in a study of type 1 and type 2 diabetes patients. Study summary: Magnetic bead positive selection isolated CD4+ or CD8+ T cells from PBMCs. General study points: A median of one highly-expanded CD4+ clone, covering 3% to 4.5% of reads, occurred in type 2 diabetes.

Sequenced material: peripheral blood mononuclear cells (PBMCs). This receptor was taken from a young man with type 2 diabetes. This rearrangement joins TRBV30 to TRBJ1-1; D unclear. In DNA, the CDR3 is TGTGCCTGGAGTGGGGCCCCAGCAGGCGAAGCTTTCTTT. This encodes CAWSGAPAGEAFF.